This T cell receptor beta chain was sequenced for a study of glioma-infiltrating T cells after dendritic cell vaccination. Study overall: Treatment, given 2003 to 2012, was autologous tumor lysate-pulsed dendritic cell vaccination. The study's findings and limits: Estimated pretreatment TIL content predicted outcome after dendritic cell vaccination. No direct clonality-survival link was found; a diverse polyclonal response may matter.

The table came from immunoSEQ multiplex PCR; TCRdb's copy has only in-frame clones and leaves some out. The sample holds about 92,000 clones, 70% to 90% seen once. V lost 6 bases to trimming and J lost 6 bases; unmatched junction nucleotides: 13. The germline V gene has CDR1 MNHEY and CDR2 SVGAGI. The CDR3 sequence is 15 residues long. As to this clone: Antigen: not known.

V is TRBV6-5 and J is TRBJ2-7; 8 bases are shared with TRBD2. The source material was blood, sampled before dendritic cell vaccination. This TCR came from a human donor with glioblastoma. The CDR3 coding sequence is TGTGCCAGCAGGGGAGGAGCGGGGGCGGTGGGCGAGCAGTACTTC. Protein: CASRGGAGAVGEQYF.